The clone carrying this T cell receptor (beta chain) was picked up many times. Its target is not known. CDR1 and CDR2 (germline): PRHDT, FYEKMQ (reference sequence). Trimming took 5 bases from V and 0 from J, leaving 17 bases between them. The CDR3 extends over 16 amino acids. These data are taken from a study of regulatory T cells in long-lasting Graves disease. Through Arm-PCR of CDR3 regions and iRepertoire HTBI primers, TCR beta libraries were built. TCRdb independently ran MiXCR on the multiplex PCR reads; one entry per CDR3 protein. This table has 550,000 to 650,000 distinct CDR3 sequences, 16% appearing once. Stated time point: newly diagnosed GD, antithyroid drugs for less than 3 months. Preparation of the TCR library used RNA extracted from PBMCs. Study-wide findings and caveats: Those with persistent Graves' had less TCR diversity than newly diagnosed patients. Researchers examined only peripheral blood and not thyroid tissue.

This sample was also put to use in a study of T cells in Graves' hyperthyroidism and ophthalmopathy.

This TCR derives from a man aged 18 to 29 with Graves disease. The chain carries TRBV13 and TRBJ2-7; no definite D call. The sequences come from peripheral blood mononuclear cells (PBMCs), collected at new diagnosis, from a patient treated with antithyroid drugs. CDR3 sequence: CASSAKATVSSYEQYF. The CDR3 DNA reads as TGTGCCAGCAGCGCAAAAGCGACCGTAAGCTCCTACGAGCAGTACTTC.